The 7 T cell receptor beta chains given below trace back to one sample, sequenced in a study of cytomegalovirus exposure and HLA in healthy donors. 60 Vbeta and 13 Jbeta primers were used in PCR. The data were produced by immunoSEQ multiplex PCR, yet TCRdb's version contains in-frame clones alone and is incomplete. The sample contains 98,000 or so clones, about 70% of which appear only once. The sample taken for sequencing was PBMCs. The receptors come from a human donor in good health.

The chain recombines TRBV9 with TRBJ2-3; 11 nucleotides line up with TRBD1. J lost 10 bases, V lost 0 bases, and 7 bases had no gene match. There are 15 residues in the CDR3. Germline loops: CDR1 SGDLS, CDR2 YYNGEE. The CDR3 spells CASSVGWTGGVAQYF. CDR3 bases: TGTGCCAGCAGCGTAGGATGGACAGGGGGCGTTGCGCAGTATTTT.

The J gene is TRBJ2-7, the V gene TRBV7-6, with D possibly TRBD1 on 6 matching bases. The CDR3 has 15 residues. Germline V lookup: CDR1 SGHVS, CDR2 FNYEAQ. V lost 5 bases to trimming and J lost 2 bases, with 16 bases between them. CDR3 loop: CASSTGAGAAYEQYF. Written as DNA, the CDR3 is TGTGCCAGCAGCACGGGCGCAGGGGCGGCCTACGAGCAGTACTTC. The full variable domain, with the rest looked up from reference TRBV7-6 and TRBJ2-7, is GAGVSQSPRYKVTKRGQDVALRCDPISGHVSLYWYRQALGQGPEFLTYFNYEAQQDKSGLPNDRFSAERPEGSISTLTIQRTEQRDSAMYRCASSTGAGAAYEQYFGPGTRLTVT.

The gene calls are TRBV27 and TRBJ1-5; D is perhaps TRBD1 (5 bases). Trimming removed 4 bases from V and 2 bases from J, with 18 bases in between. This CDR3 region has 17 residues. Germline-derived CDR1 and CDR2 are MNHEY and SMNVEV (reference sequence). CDR3 sequence reads: CASSSQFRGDGNQPQHF. In nucleotides, the CDR3 is TGTGCCAGCAGTTCGCAGTTTCGGGGGGATGGCAATCAGCCCCAGCATTTT.

The rearrangement uses TRBV5-6 and TRBJ2-7; 9 nucleotides line up with TRBD1. Trimming at V came to 5 bases and at J to 6 bases, leaving 9 bases not matched to a gene. CDR1 SGHDT and CDR2 YYEEEE come from the germline V gene. This CDR3 has 14 amino acids. The DNA of the CDR3 is TGTGCCAGCAGTCCCGGGACAGGGCTCTCCGAGCAGTACTTC. Translating it yields CASSPGTGLSEQYF.

J is TRBJ1-1 and V is TRBV19; D is unclear. Germline-derived CDR1 and CDR2 are LNHDA and SQIVND (reference sequence). The CDR3 has 15 residues. Between the trimmed V and J ends, which lost 6 bases and 1 base, there was a span of 15 bases. CDR3 nucleotide sequence: TGTGCCAGTAGCCCCGTCCGGTCCCCGAACACTGAAGCTTTCTTT. It translates to CASSPVRSPNTEAFF.

The chain has TRBV25-1 and TRBJ2-1; 7 bases fit TRBD2. This CDR3 is built from 15 residues. Germline loops: CDR1 MGHDK, CDR2 SYGVNS. V dropped 2 bases and J dropped 7; count of bases not matched to a gene: 8. CDR3 sequence: CASSEPSGKINEQFF. Written as DNA, the CDR3 is TGTGCCAGCAGTGAACCCAGCGGGAAGATAAATGAGCAGTTCTTC. Looking up the rest from reference TRBV25-1 and TRBJ2-1 gives the full variable domain: EADIYQTPRYLVIGTGKKITLECSQTMGHDKMYWYQQDPGMELHLIHYSYGVNSTEKGDLSSESTVSRIRTEHFPLTLESARPSHTSQYLCASSEPSGKINEQFFGPGTRLTVL.

This chain joins TRBV6-5 and TRBJ1-2; D may be TRBD1 (6 bases). Per germline, CDR1 MNHEY and CDR2 SVGAGI. The CDR3 covers 14 residues. V was pared by 8 bases and J by 5 bases, with 18 bases between. The CDR3 loop reads CASRPGRGIYGYTF. The CDR3 coding sequence is TGTGCCAGCCGACCCGGAAGGGGGATATATGGCTACACCTTC.